The 11 T cell receptor beta chains in this list originate from one sample, sequenced in a study of CD8 T cells in Susac syndrome. An input of roughly 0.5 to 1 ug of RNA was subjected to reverse transcription using random hexamers. One entry per CDR3 protein results from TCRdb running MiXCR on the immunoSEQ multiplex PCR reads. The sample holds around 100,000 distinct CDR3 sequences, roughly 96% seen once. The sequencing sample was made of CD8+ T cells from PBMCs. These receptors were collected from a human donor with Susac syndrome.

The chain joins TRBV7-6 to TRBJ1-6; D not resolved. Germline values: CDR1 SGHVS, CDR2 FNYEAQ. V was cut by 2 bases and J by 5 bases, with 7 bases left in between. This CDR3 spans 14 amino acids. CDR3 in DNA: TGTGCCAGCAGCTTAAGGGCACATAATTCACCCCTCCACTTT. Translation: CASSLRAHNSPLHF.

The genes are TRBV4-1 and TRBJ2-7, with 9 bases lining up with TRBD1. CDR3 length equals 15 residues. Germline V gene data show CDR1 as MGHRA and CDR2 as YSYEKL. Trimming removed 5 bases from V and 2 bases from J; junction bases left unmatched: 7. The CDR3 sequence: CASSVGTGFPYEQYF. Here the CDR3 DNA reads TGCGCCAGCAGCGTAGGGACAGGGTTCCCCTACGAGCAGTACTTC.

The V gene is TRBV11-2, the J gene TRBJ2-3; D is undetermined. In germline, CDR1 is SGHAT, CDR2 FQNNGV. The CDR3 totals 14 residues. The V end was cut by 8 bases, the J end by 0 bases, with 12 bases between. The DNA for the CDR3 is TGTGCCAGCCAGGATCGCTCTAGCACAGATACGCAGTATTTT. Translating it yields CASQDRSSTDTQYF.

The CDR3 reads CATGGSSYEQYF. The CDR3 coding sequence is TGTGCCACGGGGGGGTCCTCCTACGAGCAGTACTTC. The chain is built from TRBV27 and TRBJ2-7; TRBD2 aligns across 8 bases. This CDR3 is built from 12 residues. Germline V gene sequence: CDR1 MNHEY, CDR2 SMNVEV (reference sequence). V lost 10 bases and J lost 0; bases outside the gene matches: 2.

The chain uses TRBV29-1 and TRBJ2-7, with 10 bases that match TRBD2. V was pared by 7 bases and J by 4 bases, with 4 bases of the junction left unmatched. The CDR3 runs to 12 residues. Germline CDR1 is SQVTM and CDR2 is ANQGSEA. CDR3 nucleotide sequence: TGCAGCGCCGGACTAGCGGAATACGAGCAGTACTTC. Translated: CSAGLAEYEQYF.

The rearrangement joins TRBV5-1 to TRBJ2-7; TRBD2 matches at 7 bases. The length of the CDR3 is 12 residues. With V trimmed by 4 bases and J by 5 bases, 3 bases remained unmatched. Germline V gene lookup returns CDR1 SGHRS and CDR2 YFSETQ. For the CDR3, the DNA is TGCGCCAGCAGCAGGGAGGGGCACGAGCAGTACTTC. This encodes CASSREGHEQYF.

The V call is TRBV7-9, the J call TRBJ1-2; 7 bases line up with TRBD1. Unmatched junction bases numbered 8, after V lost 7 bases and J lost 3 bases. This CDR3 is 14 amino acids long. The germline V gene encodes CDR1 SEHNR and CDR2 FQNEAQ (reference sequence). CDR3 nucleotide sequence: TGTGCCAGCATCCAGACAGGGCCGCACTATGGCTACACCTTC. Encoded protein: CASIQTGPHYGYTF.

This chain connects TRBV5-4 to TRBJ2-3; 7 nucleotides match TRBD2. The CDR3 is 14 residues long. The germline V gene encodes CDR1 SGHNT and CDR2 YYREEE (reference sequence). V dropped 4 bases and J dropped 4; count of bases not matched to a gene: 6. DNA of the CDR3: TGTGCCAGCAGCGCCGGACTAGTCGCAGATACGCAGTATTTT. Translation gives CASSAGLVADTQYF.

The J gene is TRBJ2-7, the V gene TRBV7-9, with D maybe TRBD1 (6 bases). The ends were cut back, 5 bases at V and 3 bases at J, with 20 bases in the middle. The CDR3 length is 16 residues. In germline, CDR1 is SEHNR, CDR2 FQNEAQ (reference sequence). The CDR3 DNA follows: TGTGCCAGCAGCCCGGAAACAGGGTCGACCCGCTACGAGCAGTACTTC. As protein: CASSPETGSTRYEQYF.

The chain joins TRBV2 to TRBJ1-1; tentative D call: TRBD1 (5 bases). V dropped 8 bases and J dropped 1 base, with 14 bases sitting between them. The CDR3 has 14 amino acids. Germline CDR1 and CDR2: SNHLY and FYNNEI. The CDR3 DNA reads TGTGCCAGCGGGGAGGGGCGGAGGAACACTGAAGCTTTCTTT. This sequence encodes CASGEGRRNTEAFF.

V and J are TRBV28 and TRBJ2-1; no reliable D call. The CDR3 totals 15 residues. Germline loops: CDR1 MDHEN, CDR2 SYDVKM. V shed 5 bases and J shed 7 bases, with 18 bases lying between them. The CDR3 coding sequence is TGTGCCAGCAGTAATCTAGACAATTGGGGAAATGAGCAGTTCTTC. This sequence encodes CASSNLDNWGNEQFF.